This entry lists 30 T cell receptor beta chains sequenced from one sample in a study of CD8 T cells in ankylosing spondylitis. A single record per CDR3 protein comes from TCRdb applying MiXCR to the 5' RACE reads. The data show around 150,000 distinct CDR3 sequences, with roughly 31% seen just once and about 6% held by the top ten. The specimen sequenced was synovial fluid, either unsorted or a sorted T cell fraction (not recorded which). The receptors shown here come from a male donor with ankylosing spondylitis.

The chain has TRBV20-1 and TRBJ1-1; D perhaps matches TRBD1 (5 bases). Trimming shortened V by 3 bases and J by 3 bases, and 14 bases separated the two germline ends. Looked up from germline, CDR1 is DFQATT and CDR2 is SNEGSKA (reference sequence). The CDR3 covers 14 residues. The CDR3 here is CSARGPFVDTEAFF. CDR3 coding DNA: TGCAGTGCTAGGGGACCCTTCGTGGACACTGAAGCTTTCTTT.

This clonotype was counted many times. The chain combines TRBV2 with TRBJ2-1; a weak D match, TRBD2 (6 bases). The CDR3 has 15 amino acids. Germline V gene data show CDR1 as SNHLY and CDR2 as FYNNEI. Trimming took 6 bases from V and 5 from J, leaving 17 bases between them. The CDR3 here is CASRPTSLGDNEQFF. The CDR3 nucleotides read TGTGCCAGCAGACCTACTAGCCTGGGTGACAATGAGCAGTTCTTC.

There are many counts of this clonotype. This chain connects TRBV25-1 to TRBJ2-3; TRBD2 is a possible D gene (6 bases). The CDR3 spans 14 residues. Trimming removed 4 bases from V and 3 bases from J, with 11 bases in between. CDR1 and CDR2 from the germline V gene are MGHDK and SYGVNS. The CDR3 here is CASSGYGGTDTQYF. The CDR3 region has the DNA TGTGCCAGCAGTGGATATGGGGGGACAGATACGCAGTATTTT.

The chain recombines TRBV5-1 with TRBJ2-5, with 10 bases matching TRBD1. V was clipped by 0 bases and J by 4 bases; unmatched bases: 6. Per the germline V gene, CDR1 is SGHRS and CDR2 is YFSETQ. This CDR3 is 16 amino acids long. CDR3: CASSLEGTGVPETQYF. The CDR3, as DNA: TGCGCCAGCAGCTTGGAAGGGACAGGGGTGCCAGAGACCCAGTACTTC.

Ten or more counts support this clonotype. The rearrangement uses TRBV27 and TRBJ2-1; 7 bases line up with TRBD2. Germline V gives CDR1 MNHEY, CDR2 SMNVEV (reference sequence). V shed 4 bases, J shed 6 bases, and the junction held 9 bases outside the gene matches. This CDR3 is built from 15 residues. CDR3 DNA sequence: TGTGCCAGCAGTTCTCCCGGACTAGAGATCAATGAGCAGTTCTTC. It translates to CASSSPGLEINEQFF.

The genes are TRBV7-9 and TRBJ2-3; tentatively, D is TRBD1 or TRBD2 (5 bases each). The CDR3 runs to 15 residues. Trimming stripped 1 base from V and 3 bases from J, with 11 bases between. Germline V gene lookup returns CDR1 SEHNR and CDR2 FQNEAQ (reference sequence). This chain's CDR3 is CASSLVEGPTDTQYF. The DNA for the CDR3 is TGTGCCAGCAGCTTAGTTGAGGGGCCGACAGATACGCAGTATTTT.

CDR3 sequence: CASSPSARGNEKLFF. DNA for the CDR3: TGTGCCAGCTCACCCTCAGCCCGGGGTAATGAAAAACTGTTTTTT. This sequence joins TRBV18 and TRBJ1-4; D gene unclear. Trimming shortened V by 3 bases and J by 4 bases, and 12 bases separated the two germline ends. Looked up from germline, CDR1 is KGHSH and CDR2 is LQKENI. CDR3 size: 15 residues. Variable domain in full (rest from reference TRBV18 and TRBJ1-4): NAGVMQNPRHLVRRRGQEARLRCSPMKGHSHVYWYRQLPEEGLKFMVYLQKENIIDESGMPKERFSAEFPKEGPSILRIQQVVRGDSAAYFCASSPSARGNEKLFFGSGTQLSVL.

This clonotype was counted many times. V gene TRBV12-3 or TRBV12-4 combines with J gene TRBJ1-1, with D perhaps TRBD1 (5 bases). V was trimmed by 5 bases and J by 2 bases, leaving 15 bases between them. This CDR3 region has 15 residues. The CDR3 loop reads CASSPPPTGNTEAFF. CDR3 nucleotides: TGTGCCAGCAGTCCCCCCCCCACAGGTAACACTGAAGCTTTCTTT.

The chain has TRBV6-5 and TRBJ2-2, with D possibly being TRBD2 (5 bases). The germline CDR1 and CDR2 sequences are MNHEY and SVGAGI. V shed 2 bases and J shed 7 bases, with 11 bases lying between them. This CDR3 spans 14 amino acids. The DNA of the CDR3 is TGTGCCAGCAGTTACGACTACCGAGGCGGGGAGCTGTTTTTT. Encoded protein: CASSYDYRGGELFF.

V is TRBV4-2 and J is TRBJ2-2, with TRBD2 as a possible D gene (5 bases). The ends were cut back, 0 bases at V and 4 bases at J, with 15 bases in the middle. Germline V gene lookup returns CDR1 LGHNA and CDR2 YNFKEQ. The CDR3 has 17 amino acids. CDR3 residues: CASSQELASWGTGELFF. The CDR3 DNA sequence: TGTGCCAGCAGCCAAGAGTTGGCTAGCTGGGGCACCGGGGAGCTGTTTTTT.

The sample holds many counts of this clonotype. V gene TRBV28 combines with J gene TRBJ2-5; tentatively, D is TRBD1 (7 bases). The CDR3 is 15 amino acids. V lost 6 bases and J 5 bases, leaving 19 bases between the germline ends. Germline assignment: CDR1 MDHEN and CDR2 SYDVKM. The CDR3 DNA follows: TGTGCCAGCAGCTGGACGACAGGGAGGAGGGAGACCCAGTACTTC. Translating gives CASSWTTGRRETQYF.

This clonotype was detected a few times. The J gene is TRBJ1-4, the V gene TRBV27; D unresolved. The V gene lost 6 bases and the J gene lost 7 bases, with 21 bases spanning the gap. Germline CDR1 and CDR2: MNHEY and SMNVEV (reference sequence). This CDR3 is built from 16 residues. The CDR3 region has the DNA TGTGCCAGCAGCCCAAGATGGGAGTCTAACTCTGAAAAACTGTTTTTT. It is translated as CASSPRWESNSEKLFF. Full variable domain (rest looked up from reference TRBV27 and TRBJ1-4): EAQVTQNPRYLITVTGKKLTVTCSQNMNHEYMSWYRQDPGLGLRQIYYSMNVEVTDKGDVPEGYKVSRKEKRNFPLILESPSPNQTSLYFCASSPRWESNSEKLFFGSGTQLSVL.

This clonotype was observed a few times. The chain links TRBV5-1 to TRBJ1-6; TRBD1 matches at 7 bases. Germline CDR1 reads SGHRS; CDR2 reads YFSETQ. This CDR3 region has 16 residues. Unmatched junction bases numbered 9, after V lost 4 bases and J lost 5 bases. The CDR3 sequence is CASSLGGTENNSPLHF. CDR3 in DNA: TGCGCCAGCAGCCTGGGGGGGACAGAAAATAATTCACCCCTCCACTTT.

Many counts were recorded for this clonotype. The chain joins TRBV2 to TRBJ1-1; a possible D gene is TRBD1 (5 bases). Germline CDR1 is SNHLY and CDR2 is FYNNEI. Trimming removed 6 bases from V and 8 bases from J, with 13 bases in between. The CDR3 consists of 12 residues. CDR3 DNA sequence: TGTGCCAGCAGGCGAACAGGAACGGAAGCTTTCTTT. Amino acids: CASRRTGTEAFF.

The chain combines TRBV11-2 with TRBJ2-1, with TRBD2 matching over 9 bases. Germline V gene lookup returns CDR1 SGHAT and CDR2 FQNNGV. Losses at the gene ends were 2 bases for V and 8 bases for J; bases not matched to a gene: 10. The CDR3 loop spans 16 amino acids. The CDR3 loop is CASSLLLAGFGDEQFF. In DNA, the CDR3 is TGTGCCAGCAGCTTACTTCTAGCGGGATTTGGTGATGAGCAGTTCTTC.

This rearrangement joins TRBV20-1 to TRBJ2-7, with D possibly called TRBD1 or TRBD2 (5 bases each). Per the germline V gene, CDR1 is DFQATT and CDR2 is SNEGSKA (reference sequence). The length of the CDR3 is 14 residues. V lost 3 bases, J lost 2 bases, and 14 bases lay in between. The CDR3 spells CSASPSLGAYEQYF. DNA for the CDR3: TGCAGTGCTAGCCCCTCACTAGGGGCCTACGAGCAGTACTTC.

Worth noting for this clonotype: A much bigger clone sits one base away, suggesting this may be a read error. The V call is TRBV11-2, the J call TRBJ2-5; D possibly uses TRBD1 or TRBD2 (5 bases each). Germline-derived CDR1 and CDR2 are SGHAT and FQNNGV. The CDR3 extends over 15 amino acids. The V and J ends lost 1 base and 5 bases respectively, with 14 bases between them. The CDR3 is CASSLGLNGAETQYF. The DNA for the CDR3 is TGTGCCAGCAGCTTAGGGCTCAACGGGGCGGAGACCCAGTACTTC. Full variable domain (outside the CDR3, taken from reference TRBV11-2 and TRBJ2-5): EAGVAQSPRYKIIEKRQSVAFWCNPISGHATLYWYQQILGQGPKLLIQFQNNGVVDDSQLPKDRFSAERLKGVDSTLKIQPAKLEDSAVYLCASSLGLNGAETQYFGPGTRLLVL.

This clonotype appeared many times. V and J are TRBV21-1 and TRBJ2-3; the table's D call, TRBD1, has no DNA check behind it. TRBV21-1 is marked as a pseudogene. The length of the CDR3 is 14 residues. As DNA, the CDR3 is TGTGCCAGCAGCAGGGGGGACTACACAGATACGCAGTATTTT. It yields the protein CASSRGDYTDTQYF.

The chain recombines TRBV2 with TRBJ2-2, with TRBD2 matching over 7 bases. The germline gives CDR1 SNHLY, CDR2 FYNNEI. V shed 4 bases and J 4 bases; nucleotides not matched to a gene: 6. The CDR3 is made up of 15 amino acids. CDR3 sequence reads: CASSVKRGGTGELFF. Here the CDR3 DNA reads TGTGCCAGCAGTGTTAAGCGGGGTGGCACCGGGGAGCTGTTTTTT. Full variable domain (rest looked up from reference TRBV2 and TRBJ2-2): EPEVTQTPSHQVTQMGQEVILRCVPISNHLYFYWYRQILGQKVEFLVSFYNNEISEKSEIFDDQFSVERPDGSNFTLKIRSTKLEDSAMYFCASSVKRGGTGELFFGEGSRLTVL.

The gene calls are TRBV7-2 and TRBJ2-7, with TRBD2 matching 8 bases. The CDR3 consists of 16 residues. After removal of 6 bases from V and 4 bases from J, the junction contained 14 bases not matched to a gene. Germline lookup yields CDR1 SGHTA and CDR2 FQGNSA. CDR3 DNA: TGTGCCAGCAGTTCCCTCGGGGCTAGCGGGTTTTACGAGCAGTACTTC. Translation: CASSSLGASGFYEQYF.

This clonotype was observed many times. The chain carries TRBV12-3 or TRBV12-4 and TRBJ1-1; TRBD1 might be the D (6 bases). The CDR3 covers 12 residues. The V gene lost 6 bases and the J gene lost 5 bases, with 10 bases spanning the gap. CDR3 protein: CASSLRGTEAFF. The CDR3 DNA follows: TGTGCCAGCAGCCTCAGGGGAACTGAAGCTTTCTTT.

This clonotype is medium-sized in the sample. The CDR3 DNA is TGCGCCAGCAGCTTGGGATGGAGCCCTCTGGGTGAGCAGTTCTTC. Protein sequence: CASSLGWSPLGEQFF. The rearrangement links TRBV5-1 to TRBJ2-1; D call uncertain. CDR3 size: 15 residues. CDR1 SGHRS and CDR2 YFSETQ come from the germline V gene. V gave up 0 bases and J gave up 9 bases, with 16 bases separating them. The full variable domain, rest sourced from reference TRBV5-1 and TRBJ2-1, is KAGVTQTPRYLIKTRGQQVTLSCSPISGHRSVSWYQQTPGQGLQFLFEYFSETQRNKGNFPGRFSGRQFSNSRSEMNVSTLELGDSALYLCASSLGWSPLGEQFFGPGTRLTVL.

This clonotype came up a few times. The chain carries TRBV4-2 and TRBJ2-7; 8 bases fit TRBD2. With V trimmed by 4 bases and J by 4 bases, 6 bases remained unmatched. Germline V gene lookup returns CDR1 LGHNA and CDR2 YNFKEQ. The CDR3 is 14 residues long. CDR3 sequence (DNA): TGTGCCAGCAGCCCGGGGGGACTAGAATACGAGCAGTACTTC. Translated: CASSPGGLEYEQYF.

V usage is TRBV20-1 and J usage is TRBJ1-1; D uncertain. Trimming left V 4 bases short and J 7 bases short, with 13 bases between. CDR1 and CDR2 from the germline V gene are DFQATT and SNEGSKA (reference sequence). The CDR3 extends over 12 amino acids. The CDR3 DNA sequence: TGCAGTGCTATGGATTTCGGTTATGAAGCTTTCTTT. Protein product: CSAMDFGYEAFF.

This clonotype turned up a few times. The chain carries TRBV6-1 and TRBJ1-1, with TRBD1 as a possible D gene (6 bases). The germline V gene encodes CDR1 MNHNS and CDR2 SASEGT. V was trimmed by 6 bases and J by 0 bases, leaving 17 bases between them. This CDR3 has 16 amino acids. CDR3 amino acids: CASSPGGTKMNTEAFF. Written as DNA, the CDR3 is TGTGCCAGCAGCCCTGGGGGGACAAAGATGAACACTGAAGCTTTCTTT.

The chain joins TRBV30 to TRBJ1-1, with a possible D match to TRBD1 (5 bases). Trimming took 0 bases from V and 2 from J, leaving 7 bases between them. The CDR3 totals 13 residues. Germline V gene lookup returns CDR1 GTSNPN and CDR2 SVGIG (reference sequence). CDR3 amino acids: CAWSVRGNTEAFF. DNA of the CDR3: TGTGCCTGGAGTGTAAGGGGAAACACTGAAGCTTTCTTT. Full variable domain (remainder filled in from reference TRBV30 and TRBJ1-1): SQTIHQWPATLVQPVGSPLSLECTVEGTSNPNLYWYRQAAGRGLQLLFYSVGIGQISSEVPQNLSASRPQDRQFILSSKKLLLSDSGFYLCAWSVRGNTEAFFGQGTRLTVV.

The chain links TRBV10-3 to TRBJ2-7; tentatively, D is TRBD1 (6 bases). Germline values: CDR1 ENHRY, CDR2 SYGVKD. This CDR3 has 15 amino acids. V was cut by 5 bases and J by 3 bases, with 17 bases left in between. CDR3 DNA sequence: TGTGCCATCAGTAGCACCTTACGGGACAACTACGAGCAGTACTTC. The encoded protein is CAISSTLRDNYEQYF.

This clonotype appeared a few times. The chain couples TRBV29-1 to TRBJ2-5; 7 bases match TRBD2. The trim removed 3 bases at V and 1 base at J, leaving 11 bases unmatched. The CDR3 extends over 16 amino acids. CDR1 is SQVTM, CDR2 ANQGSEA, per germline. The CDR3 spells CSVEGRGASGQETQYF. The CDR3 DNA follows: TGCAGCGTTGAGGGTCGTGGGGCTAGCGGCCAAGAGACCCAGTACTTC.

V and J are TRBV7-2 and TRBJ1-2; D remains ambiguous. CDR3 length equals 14 residues. V lost 2 bases to trimming and J lost 6 bases, with 13 bases between them. Germline V gene data show CDR1 as SGHTA and CDR2 as FQGNSA. CDR3 nucleotide sequence: TGTGCCAGCAGCTTATGGGCTCCAGCCGATGGCTACACCTTC. It codes for CASSLWAPADGYTF. Full variable domain (missing parts from reference TRBV7-2 and TRBJ1-2): GAGVSQSPSNKVTEKGKDVELRCDPISGHTALYWYRQSLGQGLEFLIYFQGNSAPDKSGLPSDRFSAERTGGSVSTLTIQRTQQEDSAVYLCASSLWAPADGYTFGSGTRLTVV.

The rearrangement joins TRBV20-1 to TRBJ2-7; 7 bases map to TRBD2. Germline-derived CDR1 and CDR2 are DFQATT and SNEGSKA (reference sequence). The CDR3 has 13 amino acids. The V gene end was trimmed by 4 bases and the J gene end by 6 bases; junction bases not matched to a gene: 9. CDR3: CSATPAGVGEQYF. The CDR3 DNA reads as TGCAGTGCTACGCCTGCGGGAGTAGGCGAGCAGTACTTC.